This T cell receptor (beta chain) is drawn from a study of metastatic and nonmetastatic thyroid tumors. Study context: The authors compared repertoires across blood and tumor or nodule tissue from malignant and benign thyroid patients.

Germline loops: CDR1 SGHDN, CDR2 FVKESK. The CDR3 loop spans 18 amino acids. V was shortened by 1 base and J by 5 bases, with 22 bases between the two germline ends. Patients underwent thyroid surgery, and none had received any treatment before it. This clone was observed many times. Its antigen is undetermined. Per the original methods: It was from CDR3 differences across clinicopathological groups that a distant-metastasis classifier for papillary thyroid cancer was built. TCRdb reanalyzed the PCR reads with MiXCR. Here the V and J calls rest on TCRdb's processing, not on the authors' analysis. The sample includes tens of thousands of clones, around 17% of them seen just once. Study-level results: Significantly greater TCR beta diversity was reportedly found in malignant thyroid tumors than in benign nodules (in blood and tumor).

The TCR sequence derives from a female donor with papillary thyroid cancer or a benign thyroid nodule (not recorded which). Some clones in this sample may be carry-over from other donors' samples. The V and J genes are TRBV14 and TRBJ2-3; a weak D match, TRBD2 (6 bases). Sample: tumor tissue. In DNA form, the CDR3 reads TGTGCCAGCAGCCAAGTTCCTAGCGCGAGGACAAGGGTAGATACGCAGTATTTT. Amino acids: CASSQVPSARTRVDTQYF. Full variable domain (missing parts from reference TRBV14 and TRBJ2-3): EAGVTQFPSHSVIEKGQTVTLRCDPISGHDNLYWYRRVMGKEIKFLLHFVKESKQDESGMPNNRFLAERTGGTYSTLKVQPAELEDSGVYFCASSQVPSARTRVDTQYFGPGTRLTVL.